Listed here are 21 T cell receptor beta chains from one sample, sequenced in a study of regulatory T cells in long-lasting Graves disease. Time point in this sample: persistent/refractory GD, antithyroid drugs over 5 years with positive TRAb. The TCR library used RNA extracted from PBMCs. To make TCR beta libraries, researchers used iRepertoire HTBI primers and Arm-PCR of CDR3 regions. One entry per CDR3 protein, called by TCRdb with MiXCR from the multiplex PCR reads. The sample includes around 460,000 distinct CDR3 sequences, 22% of them seen just once. The starting material was peripheral blood mononuclear cells (PBMCs), obtained when the disease was refractory, from a patient treated with antithyroid drugs. The receptors shown here come from a female donor with Graves disease.

This chain uses TRBV7-2 with TRBJ1-4; 7 bases match TRBD1. Germline values: CDR1 SGHTA, CDR2 FQGNSA. The J segment lost 7 bases and the V segment lost 1 base, leaving 12 bases of the junction unmatched. CDR3 length: 17 residues. The CDR3 region is CASSLEPQGGGAEKLFF. CDR3 DNA: TGTGCCAGCAGCTTAGAGCCTCAGGGGGGAGGAGCTGAAAAACTGTTTTTT.

At least ten counts were recorded for this clonotype. The chain combines TRBV20-1 with TRBJ1-5; D unclear. This CDR3 has 13 residues. Germline-derived CDR1 and CDR2 are DFQATT and SNEGSKA (reference sequence). The V gene lost 5 bases and the J gene lost 5 bases, with 13 bases spanning the gap. DNA for the CDR3: TGCAGTGCTGCCTGGCAGGAGGATCAGCCCCAGCATTTT. It encodes CSAAWQEDQPQHF.

This clonotype was seen a few times. This sequence joins TRBV20-1 and TRBJ2-5; D is uncertain. Trimming removed 4 bases at V and 4 bases at J, with 10 bases between. Germline lookup yields CDR1 DFQATT and CDR2 SNEGSKA (reference sequence). The CDR3 covers 12 residues. CDR3 DNA sequence: TGCAGTGCTACCCCCGGACGAGAGACCCAGTACTTC. This translates into CSATPGRETQYF.

Many counts were recorded for this clonotype. V gene TRBV2 combines with J gene TRBJ2-5; perhaps TRBD2 as D (6 bases). V was cut by 6 bases and J by 5 bases, with 13 bases left in between. Germline loops: CDR1 SNHLY, CDR2 FYNNEI. This CDR3 contains 13 residues. The CDR3 protein is CASSGGLGETQYF. The DNA of the CDR3 is TGTGCCAGCAGCGGGGGACTGGGGGAGACCCAGTACTTC. Combining the CDR3 with reference TRBV2 and TRBJ2-5 gives the whole variable domain EPEVTQTPSHQVTQMGQEVILRCVPISNHLYFYWYRQILGQKVEFLVSFYNNEISEKSEIFDDQFSVERPDGSNFTLKIRSTKLEDSAMYFCASSGGLGETQYFGPGTRLLVL.

The chain couples TRBV6-1 to TRBJ1-5; no clear D gene. The V end lost 8 bases, the J end lost 0 bases, and 17 bases lay between the germline ends. The germline CDR1 and CDR2 sequences are MNHNS and SASEGT. This CDR3 is 16 amino acids long. This CDR3 reads CASAKGRAYSNQPQHF. In DNA form, the CDR3 reads TGTGCCAGCGCGAAGGGCCGAGCCTATAGCAATCAGCCCCAGCATTTT.

The chain combines TRBV7-9 with TRBJ2-7; D uncertain. V dropped 4 bases and J dropped 1 base, with 8 bases sitting between them. Germline loops: CDR1 SEHNR, CDR2 FQNEAQ (reference sequence). This CDR3 contains 13 residues. The CDR3: CASSWSSSYEQYF. The CDR3, as DNA: TGTGCCAGCAGCTGGTCCAGTTCCTACGAGCAGTACTTC.

This clonotype was observed a handful of times. The chain uses TRBV10-3 and TRBJ2-7, with 10 bases fitting TRBD1. From germline, CDR1 is ENHRY and CDR2 SYGVKD. Germline trimming cut 7 bases from V and 1 base from J; bases unmatched to any gene: 4. CDR3 length equals 14 residues. CDR3: CAIKRTGGSYEQYF. CDR3 in DNA: TGTGCCATCAAACGGACAGGGGGGTCCTACGAGCAGTACTTC.

The V gene is TRBV7-2, the J gene TRBJ1-1; tentatively, D is TRBD1 (5 bases). The germline gives CDR1 SGHTA, CDR2 FQGNSA. CDR3 size: 15 residues. V dropped 5 bases and J dropped 1 base, with 14 bases sitting between them. The CDR3 bases are TGTGCCAGCAGCATCGTCTCGGGGGAGAACACTGAAGCTTTCTTT. Its protein is CASSIVSGENTEAFF.

This sequence joins TRBV6-5 and TRBJ1-5; possible D gene TRBD1, 5 bases. The CDR3 length is 14 residues. Germline V CDR1 and CDR2: MNHEY, SVGAGI. Trimming took off 4 bases at V and 5 bases at J, with 12 bases between the two ends. CDR3 sequence reads: CASSLAGQYQPQHF. The CDR3, as DNA: TGTGCCAGCAGTTTGGCAGGGCAATATCAGCCCCAGCATTTT.

In its sample, this clonotype was seen a few times. The V call is TRBV15, the J call TRBJ2-1; D call uncertain. The germline V and J ends were trimmed by 1 base and 10 bases, with 11 bases remaining between them. The CDR3 consists of 13 residues. Germline V gene data show CDR1 as LNHNV and CDR2 as YYDKDF (reference sequence). The CDR3 nucleotides read TGTGCCACCAGCAGAGGATCGAGAGGCGAGCAGTTCTTC. Its translation: CATSRGSRGEQFF.

This clonotype has at least ten counts. The rearrangement links TRBV29-1 to TRBJ2-7; 7 bases are shared with TRBD1. The CDR3 consists of 13 residues. V was pared by 5 bases and J by 3 bases, with 7 bases of the junction left unmatched. Germline CDR1 is SQVTM and CDR2 is ANQGSEA. Written as DNA, the CDR3 is TGCAGCGTTAGGGTACGGGACAGCTACGAGCAGTACTTC. It codes for CSVRVRDSYEQYF.

V gene TRBV18 combines with J gene TRBJ2-7, with D perhaps matching TRBD1 (5 bases). The CDR3 has 13 residues. Germline values: CDR1 KGHSH, CDR2 LQKENI. Trimming pared 6 bases from V and 2 bases from J, leaving 11 bases between. CDR3 loop: CASSPTETYEQYF. CDR3 DNA: TGTGCCAGCTCGCCGACAGAGACCTACGAGCAGTACTTC.

This clonotype came up many times. The chain is built from TRBV29-1 and TRBJ1-1; D gene ambiguous. Germline V gives CDR1 SQVTM, CDR2 ANQGSEA. The V end lost 1 base, the J end lost 7 bases, and 10 bases lay between the germline ends. The CDR3 contains 12 residues. CDR3 region: CSVEGRGDEAFF. CDR3 coding DNA: TGCAGCGTTGAAGGACGTGGCGATGAAGCTTTCTTT.

This clonotype was detected only a few times. V is TRBV7-9 and J is TRBJ2-7, with TRBD2 as a possible D gene (7 bases). The CDR3 covers 15 residues. Germline V gene lookup returns CDR1 SEHNR and CDR2 FQNEAQ (reference sequence). V lost 0 bases and J 5 bases, leaving 14 bases between the germline ends. CDR3 residues: CASSLAGGAGDEQYF. Written as DNA, the CDR3 is TGTGCCAGCAGCTTAGCGGGGGGGGCTGGGGACGAGCAGTACTTC.

This clonotype was counted only a few times. The V call is TRBV3-1, the J call TRBJ2-5; D unresolved. The CDR3 totals 13 residues. The ends were cut back, 5 bases at V and 3 bases at J, with 10 bases in the middle. Per germline, CDR1 LGHDT and CDR2 YNNKEL (reference sequence). CDR3 protein: CASSFRNEETQYF. In DNA, the CDR3 is TGTGCCAGCAGCTTCCGAAACGAAGAGACCCAGTACTTC.

This clonotype was seen a single time. The J gene is TRBJ2-6, the V gene TRBV5-1; no clear D gene. V lost 6 bases and J lost 4, with 11 bases in between. Germline assignment: CDR1 SGHRS and CDR2 YFSETQ. The CDR3 length is 14 residues. The DNA of the CDR3 is TGCGCCAGCATGTCAAACTCGGGGGCCAACGTCCTGACTTTC. Amino acids: CASMSNSGANVLTF.

This clonotype was counted between two and nine times. The chain is built from TRBV19 and TRBJ1-5, with 7 bases that match TRBD1. CDR1 and CDR2 from the germline V gene are LNHDA and SQIVND (reference sequence). J was trimmed by 7 bases and V by 4 bases; bases with no gene match: 4. The CDR3 runs to 13 residues. The CDR3 spells CASSRGGEQPQHF. As DNA, the CDR3 is TGTGCCAGTAGTAGAGGGGGCGAGCAGCCCCAGCATTTT.

This clonotype has just one count. A much larger clone differs from this one at a single base, so this may be a read error. The chain has TRBV7-9 and TRBJ1-1, with D unclear. CDR1 and CDR2 from the germline V gene are SEHNR and FQNEAQ (reference sequence). The CDR3 covers 15 residues. Here the CDR3 DNA reads TGTACCAGCAGCTTAACGCATGGGGAAGAGACTGAAGCTTTCTTT. It encodes CTSSLTHGEETEAFF.

This clonotype was counted at least ten times. The chain recombines TRBV28 with TRBJ1-2; TRBD1 agrees at 9 bases. V was pared by 6 bases and J by 8 bases, with 13 bases of the junction left unmatched. The CDR3 is made up of 15 amino acids. Germline V gene data show CDR1 as MDHEN and CDR2 as SYDVKM. CDR3 loop: CASSRRTGARRGYTF. The CDR3 region has the DNA TGTGCCAGCAGCCGCCGGACAGGGGCTAGAAGGGGCTACACCTTC.

This clonotype was picked up many times. The chain is built from TRBV28 and TRBJ1-3; 7 bases are shared with TRBD1. The CDR3 runs 14 residues. In germline, CDR1 is MDHEN, CDR2 SYDVKM. V trimming: 5 bases; J trimming: 2 bases; junction bases outside the gene matches: 3. The CDR3 DNA sequence: TGTGCCAGCAGTCCAACAGGGGCTGGAAACACCATATATTTT. It translates to CASSPTGAGNTIYF.

In this sample, this clonotype turned up many times. The V and J genes are TRBV7-2 and TRBJ1-4; possibly TRBD1 for D (6 bases). This CDR3 is 17 amino acids long. Germline CDR1 SGHTA, CDR2 FQGNSA. V gave up 1 base and J gave up 7 bases, with 19 bases separating them. The CDR3 is CASSLGPGQNYREKLFF. The DNA for the CDR3 is TGTGCCAGCAGCTTAGGGCCTGGACAGAACTATCGTGAAAAACTGTTTTTT.